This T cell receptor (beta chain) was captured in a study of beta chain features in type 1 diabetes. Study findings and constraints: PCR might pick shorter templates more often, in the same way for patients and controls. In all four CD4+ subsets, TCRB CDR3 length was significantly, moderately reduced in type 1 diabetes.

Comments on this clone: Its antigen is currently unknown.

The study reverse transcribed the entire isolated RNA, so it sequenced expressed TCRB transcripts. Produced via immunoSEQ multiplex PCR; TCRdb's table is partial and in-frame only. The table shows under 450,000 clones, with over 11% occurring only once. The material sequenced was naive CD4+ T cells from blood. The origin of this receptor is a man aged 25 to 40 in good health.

The CDR3 is CASSLAGAPGEQYV. CDR3 nucleotides: TGTGCCAGCAGCTTAGCGGGGGCACCCGGGGAGCAGTACGTC. The rearrangement uses TRBV7-2 and TRBJ2-7; D might be TRBD1 (6 bases). CDR3 length: 14 amino acids. In germline, CDR1 is SGHTA, CDR2 FQGNSA. V dropped 0 bases and J dropped 7 bases, with 13 bases sitting between them.